A few counts support the clone carrying this T cell receptor beta chain. The target antigen is unknown. Other DNA sequences in this specimen translate into the identical CDR3. These data originate in a study of shared clonotypes between healthy human individuals. Findings and caveats of the study: Limitation of the genetic and exposure-history diversity represented came from the few donors.

Deep was the level at which the assay was run. Several immunoSEQ plates held equal portions of the genomic DNA taken from each subset. As processed by the authors: Junction-only immunoSEQ sequences carried no quality scores, so filtering differed. Profiled with immunoSEQ multiplex PCR; TCRdb holds only in-frame clones, not every one. V, J and clone size were drawn from that table, and D and trimming were deduced from the DNA. The table includes 450,000 to 500,000 clones, around 78% detected once. This CDR3 spans 17 amino acids. Germline CDR1 and CDR2: MDHEN and SYDVKM. Trimming pared 6 bases from V and 1 base from J, leaving 21 bases between.

The chain couples TRBV28 to TRBJ1-2, with D possibly TRBD1 on 5 matching bases. The sequenced sample was PBMCs. The source of this sequence is a woman between 40 and 50 years old in good health. Some clones in this sample may be carry-over from other donors' samples. The CDR3 DNA follows: TGTGCCAGCAGCCATGGAGGGGCCGATCCAAATAACTATGGCTACACCTTC. Its protein is CASSHGGADPNNYGYTF.